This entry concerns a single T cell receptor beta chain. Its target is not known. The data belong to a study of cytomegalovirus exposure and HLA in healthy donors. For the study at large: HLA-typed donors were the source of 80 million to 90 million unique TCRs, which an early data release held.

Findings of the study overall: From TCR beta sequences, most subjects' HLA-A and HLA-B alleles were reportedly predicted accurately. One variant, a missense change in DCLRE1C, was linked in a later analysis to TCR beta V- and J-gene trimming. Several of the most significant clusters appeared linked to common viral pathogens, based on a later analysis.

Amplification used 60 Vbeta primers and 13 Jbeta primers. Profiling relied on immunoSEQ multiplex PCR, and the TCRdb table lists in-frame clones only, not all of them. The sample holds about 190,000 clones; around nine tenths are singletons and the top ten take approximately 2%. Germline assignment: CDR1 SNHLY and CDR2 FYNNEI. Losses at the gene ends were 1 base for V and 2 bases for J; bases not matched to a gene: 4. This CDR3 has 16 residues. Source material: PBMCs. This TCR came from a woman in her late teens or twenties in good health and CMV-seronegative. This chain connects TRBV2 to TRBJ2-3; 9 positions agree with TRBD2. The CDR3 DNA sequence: TGTGCCAGCAGTGAAGGAGGCGGGGGGGACACAGATACGCAGTATTTT. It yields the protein CASSEGGGGDTDTQYF.